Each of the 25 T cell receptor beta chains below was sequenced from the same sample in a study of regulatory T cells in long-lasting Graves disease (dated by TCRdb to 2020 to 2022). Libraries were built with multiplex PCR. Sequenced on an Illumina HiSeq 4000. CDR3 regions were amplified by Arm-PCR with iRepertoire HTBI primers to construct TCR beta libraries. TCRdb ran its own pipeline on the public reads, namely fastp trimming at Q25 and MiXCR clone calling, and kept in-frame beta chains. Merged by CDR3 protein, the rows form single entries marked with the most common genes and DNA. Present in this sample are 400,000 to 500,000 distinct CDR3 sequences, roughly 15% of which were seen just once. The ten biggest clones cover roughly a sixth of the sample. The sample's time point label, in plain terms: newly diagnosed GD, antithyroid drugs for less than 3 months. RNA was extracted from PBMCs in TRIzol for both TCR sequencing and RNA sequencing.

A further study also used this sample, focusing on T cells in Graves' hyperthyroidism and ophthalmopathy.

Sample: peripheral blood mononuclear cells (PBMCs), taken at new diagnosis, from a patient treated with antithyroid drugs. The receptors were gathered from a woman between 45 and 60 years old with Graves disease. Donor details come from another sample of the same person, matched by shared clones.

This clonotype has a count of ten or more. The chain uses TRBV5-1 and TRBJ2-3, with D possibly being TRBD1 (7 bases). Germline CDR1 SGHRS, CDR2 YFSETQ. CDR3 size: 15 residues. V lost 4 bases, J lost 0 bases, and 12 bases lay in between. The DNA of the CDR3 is TGCGCCAGCAGCGCCAGGGGGGCCAGCACAGATACGCAGTATTTT. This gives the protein CASSARGASTDTQYF.

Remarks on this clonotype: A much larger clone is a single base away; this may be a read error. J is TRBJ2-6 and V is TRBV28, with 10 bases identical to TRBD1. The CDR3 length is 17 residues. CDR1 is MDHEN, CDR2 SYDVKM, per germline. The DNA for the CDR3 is TGTGCCATCCGACAGGGGGCTCGTTCCTCTGGGGCCAACGTCCTGGCTTTC. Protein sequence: CAIRQGARSSGANVLAF.

The CDR3 DNA sequence: TGTGCCAGCAGCCTACCCGCCCTTGGCGTCCGCTCCTACAATGAGCAGTTCTTC. This sequence encodes CASSLPALGVRSYNEQFF. The chain links TRBV5-4 to TRBJ2-1; no clear D. CDR1 SGHNT and CDR2 YYREEE come from the germline V gene (reference sequence). The CDR3 contains 18 residues. V lost 4 bases to trimming and J lost 0 bases, with 20 bases between them.

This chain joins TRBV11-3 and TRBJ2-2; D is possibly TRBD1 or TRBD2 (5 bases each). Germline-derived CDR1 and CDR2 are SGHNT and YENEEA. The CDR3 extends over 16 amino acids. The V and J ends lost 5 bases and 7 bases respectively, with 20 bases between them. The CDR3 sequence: CASSPIMGEHSGELFF. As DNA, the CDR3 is TGTGCCAGCAGCCCCATCATGGGGGAGCATAGCGGGGAGCTGTTTTTT.

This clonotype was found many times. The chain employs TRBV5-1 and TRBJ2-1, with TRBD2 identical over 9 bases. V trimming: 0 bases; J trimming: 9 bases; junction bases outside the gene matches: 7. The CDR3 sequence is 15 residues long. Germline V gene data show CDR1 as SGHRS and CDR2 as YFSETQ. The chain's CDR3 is CASSLVLAGAPEQFF. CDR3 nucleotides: TGCGCCAGCAGCTTGGTGTTAGCGGGAGCGCCTGAGCAGTTCTTC.

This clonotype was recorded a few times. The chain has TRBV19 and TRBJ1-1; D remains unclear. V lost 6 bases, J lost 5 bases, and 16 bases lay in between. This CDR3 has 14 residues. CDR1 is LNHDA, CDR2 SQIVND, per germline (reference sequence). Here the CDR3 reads CASSQLRERTEAFF. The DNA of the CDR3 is TGTGCCAGTAGCCAACTTCGTGAGCGGACTGAAGCTTTCTTT.

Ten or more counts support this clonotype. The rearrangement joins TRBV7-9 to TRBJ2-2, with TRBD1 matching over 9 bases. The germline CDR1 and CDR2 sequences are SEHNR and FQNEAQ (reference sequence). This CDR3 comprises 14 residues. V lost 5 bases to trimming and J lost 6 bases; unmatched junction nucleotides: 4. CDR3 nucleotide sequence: TGTGCCAGCAGCAACCGGGACAGGGCCGGGGAGCTGTTTTTT. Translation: CASSNRDRAGELFF.

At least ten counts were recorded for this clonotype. The CDR3 nucleotides read TGTGCCATCAGAGTGGGTGGCGGGGAGCTGTTTTTT. Translating gives CAIRVGGGELFF. The chain carries TRBV10-3 and TRBJ2-2; D uncertain. Germline V gene data show CDR1 as ENHRY and CDR2 as SYGVKD. The germline V and J ends were trimmed by 6 bases and 7 bases, with 9 bases remaining between them. This CDR3 is 12 amino acids long.

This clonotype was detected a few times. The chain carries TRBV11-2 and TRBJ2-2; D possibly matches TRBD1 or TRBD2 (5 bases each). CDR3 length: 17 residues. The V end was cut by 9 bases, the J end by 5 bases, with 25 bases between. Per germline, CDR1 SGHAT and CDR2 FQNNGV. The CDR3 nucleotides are TGTGCCAGTAAAACCAATATTGTGAGGGGATTTACCGGGGAGCTGTTTTTT. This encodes CASKTNIVRGFTGELFF. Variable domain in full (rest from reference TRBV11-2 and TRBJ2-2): EAGVAQSPRYKIIEKRQSVAFWCNPISGHATLYWYQQILGQGPKLLIQFQNNGVVDDSQLPKDRFSAERLKGVDSTLKIQPAKLEDSAVYLCASKTNIVRGFTGELFFGEGSRLTVL.

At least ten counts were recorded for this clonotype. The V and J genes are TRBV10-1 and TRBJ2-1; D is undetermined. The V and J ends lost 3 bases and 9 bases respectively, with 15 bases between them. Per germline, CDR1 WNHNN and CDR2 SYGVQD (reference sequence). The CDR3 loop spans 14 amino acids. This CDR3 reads CASSDSRTVGEQFF. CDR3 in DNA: TGCGCCAGCAGTGACTCTCGTACGGTGGGTGAGCAGTTCTTC.

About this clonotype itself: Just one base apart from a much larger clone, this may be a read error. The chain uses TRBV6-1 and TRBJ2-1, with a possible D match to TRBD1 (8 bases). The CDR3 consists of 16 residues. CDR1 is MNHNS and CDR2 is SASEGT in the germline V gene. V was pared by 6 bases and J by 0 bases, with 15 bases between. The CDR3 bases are TGTGCCAGCAGCCTCTACAGGGGGGGCTCCTACAATGAGCAGTTCTTC. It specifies CASSLYRGGSYNEQFF.

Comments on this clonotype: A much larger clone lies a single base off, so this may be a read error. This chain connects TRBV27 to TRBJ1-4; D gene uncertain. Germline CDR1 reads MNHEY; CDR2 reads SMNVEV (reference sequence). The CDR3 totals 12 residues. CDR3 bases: TGTGCCAGCAGAGACCATAATGAAAAACTGTCTTTT. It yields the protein CASRDHNEKLSF.

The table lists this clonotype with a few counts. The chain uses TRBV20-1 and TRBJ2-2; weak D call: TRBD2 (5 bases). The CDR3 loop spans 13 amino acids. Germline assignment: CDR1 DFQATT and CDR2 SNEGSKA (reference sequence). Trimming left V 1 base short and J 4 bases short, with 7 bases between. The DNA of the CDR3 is TGCAGTGCTAGAGCTCTAGCCACCGGGGAGCTGTTTTTT. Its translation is CSARALATGELFF.

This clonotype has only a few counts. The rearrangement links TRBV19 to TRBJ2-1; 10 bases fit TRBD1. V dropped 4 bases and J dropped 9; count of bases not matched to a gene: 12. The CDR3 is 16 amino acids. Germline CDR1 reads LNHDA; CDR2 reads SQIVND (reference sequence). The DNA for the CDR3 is TGTGCCAGTAGTACCACAGGGGGGACAGGGGCGACTGAGCAGTTCTTC. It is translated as CASSTTGGTGATEQFF.

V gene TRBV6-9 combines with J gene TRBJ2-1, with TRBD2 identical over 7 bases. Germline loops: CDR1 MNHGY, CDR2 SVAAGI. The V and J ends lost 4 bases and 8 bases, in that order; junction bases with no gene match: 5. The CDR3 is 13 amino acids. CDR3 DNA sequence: TGTGCCAGCAGTTCAGCTAGCGGCGATGAGCAGTTCTTC. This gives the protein CASSSASGDEQFF.

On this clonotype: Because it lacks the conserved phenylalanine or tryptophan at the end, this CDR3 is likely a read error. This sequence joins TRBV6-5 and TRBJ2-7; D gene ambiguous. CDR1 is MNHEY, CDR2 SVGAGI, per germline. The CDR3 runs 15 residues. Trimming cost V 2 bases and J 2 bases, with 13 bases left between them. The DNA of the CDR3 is TGTGCCAGCAGTTACGGGCCCATGCACGCCTACGAGCAGTACCTC. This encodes CASSYGPMHAYEQYL.

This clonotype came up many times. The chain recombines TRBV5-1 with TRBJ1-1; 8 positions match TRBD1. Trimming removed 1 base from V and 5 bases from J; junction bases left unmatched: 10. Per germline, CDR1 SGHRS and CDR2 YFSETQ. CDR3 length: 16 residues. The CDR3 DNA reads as TGCGCCAGCAGCTTGATGAGACAGGGGACGGATACTGAAGCTTTCTTT. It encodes CASSLMRQGTDTEAFF.

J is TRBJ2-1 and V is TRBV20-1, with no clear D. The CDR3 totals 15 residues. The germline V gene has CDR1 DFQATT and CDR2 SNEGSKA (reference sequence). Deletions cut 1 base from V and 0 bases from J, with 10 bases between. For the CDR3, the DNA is TGCAGTGCTAGAGGGCTCCTGGTCTCCTACAATGAGCAGTTCTTC. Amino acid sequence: CSARGLLVSYNEQFF.

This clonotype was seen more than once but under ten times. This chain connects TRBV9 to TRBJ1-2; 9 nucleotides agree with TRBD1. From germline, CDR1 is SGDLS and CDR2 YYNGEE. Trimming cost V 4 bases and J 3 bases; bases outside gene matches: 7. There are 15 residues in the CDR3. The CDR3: CASSRRQGGDYGYTF. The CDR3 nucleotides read TGTGCCAGCAGCAGGCGACAGGGGGGCGACTATGGCTACACCTTC.

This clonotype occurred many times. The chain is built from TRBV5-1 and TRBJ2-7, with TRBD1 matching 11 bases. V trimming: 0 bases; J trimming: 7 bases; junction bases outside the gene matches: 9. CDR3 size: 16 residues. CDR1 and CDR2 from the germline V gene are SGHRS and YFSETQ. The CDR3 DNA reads TGCGCCAGCAGCTTGGAAGGACAGGGGGCAACTTGGGAGCAGTACTTC. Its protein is CASSLEGQGATWEQYF. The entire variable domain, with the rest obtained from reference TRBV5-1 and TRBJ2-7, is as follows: KAGVTQTPRYLIKTRGQQVTLSCSPISGHRSVSWYQQTPGQGLQFLFEYFSETQRNKGNFPGRFSGRQFSNSRSEMNVSTLELGDSALYLCASSLEGQGATWEQYFGPGTRLTVT.

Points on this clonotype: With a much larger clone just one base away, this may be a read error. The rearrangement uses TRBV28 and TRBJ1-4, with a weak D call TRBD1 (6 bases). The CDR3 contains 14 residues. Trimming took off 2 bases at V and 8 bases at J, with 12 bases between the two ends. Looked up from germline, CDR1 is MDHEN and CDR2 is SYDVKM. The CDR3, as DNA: TGTGCCAGCAGTTTAGACAGGAGCGACGAAAAACTGTTTTTT. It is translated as CASSLDRSDEKLFF.

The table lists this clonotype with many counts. The chain's CDR3 is CASSSGAAAYEQYF. CDR3 in DNA: TGTGCCAGCAGTTCAGGTGCAGCGGCATACGAGCAGTACTTC. V gene TRBV28 combines with J gene TRBJ2-7; a possible D gene is TRBD2 (5 bases). The CDR3 contains 14 residues. The V gene lost 4 bases and the J gene lost 4 bases, with 14 bases spanning the gap. The germline gives CDR1 MDHEN, CDR2 SYDVKM.

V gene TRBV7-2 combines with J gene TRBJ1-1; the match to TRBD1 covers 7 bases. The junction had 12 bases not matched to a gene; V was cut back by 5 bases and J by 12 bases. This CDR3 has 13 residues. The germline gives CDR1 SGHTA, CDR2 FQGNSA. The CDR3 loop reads CASSPRRGQSSFF. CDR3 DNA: TGTGCCAGCAGCCCAAGAAGGGGACAGTCTTCTTTCTTT.

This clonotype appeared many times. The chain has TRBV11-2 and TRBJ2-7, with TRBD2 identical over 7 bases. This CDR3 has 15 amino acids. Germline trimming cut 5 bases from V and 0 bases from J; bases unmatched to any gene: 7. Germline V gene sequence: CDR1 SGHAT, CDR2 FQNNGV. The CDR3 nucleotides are TGTGCCAGCAGCGGACAAGCGGGGAACTCCTACGAGCAGTACTTC. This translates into CASSGQAGNSYEQYF.

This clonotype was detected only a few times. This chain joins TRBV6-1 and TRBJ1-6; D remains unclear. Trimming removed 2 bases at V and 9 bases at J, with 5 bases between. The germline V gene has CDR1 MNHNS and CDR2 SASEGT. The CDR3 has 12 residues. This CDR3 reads CASSEQTSPLHF. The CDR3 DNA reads TGTGCCAGCAGTGAACAGACTTCACCCCTCCACTTT.